This T cell receptor (beta chain) was sequenced in a study of blood T cell repertoires in COVID-19. Study in general: Donors in the United States, Italy and Spain gave samples during acute or convalescent COVID-19. PBMCs, B-cell-depleted T cells, or T cells were the source of the cDNA or gDNA that made up the material.

V was shortened by 0 bases and J by 2 bases, with 8 bases between the two germline ends. The CDR3 runs 15 residues. Germline V gene sequence: CDR1 LNHNV, CDR2 YYDKDF (reference sequence). The authors' processing: Reference gene primer amplification gave nucleated cell count estimates. The method was immunoSEQ multiplex PCR; TCRdb's version includes in-frame clones alone and lacks a portion of them. The DNA was the basis for D and trimming; V, J and clone size are from that table. Of roughly 280,000 clones detected, 86% appear once; the ten largest clones hold under 2.5%. This rearrangement joins TRBV15 to TRBJ2-1; weak D call: TRBD2 (5 bases). The TCR originated in a man younger than 40 with active or convalescent COVID-19. Sequences were obtained from peripheral blood. CDR3 residues: CATSRDFGTYNEQFF. DNA of the CDR3: TGTGCCACCAGCAGAGATTTCGGGACCTACAATGAGCAGTTCTTC.